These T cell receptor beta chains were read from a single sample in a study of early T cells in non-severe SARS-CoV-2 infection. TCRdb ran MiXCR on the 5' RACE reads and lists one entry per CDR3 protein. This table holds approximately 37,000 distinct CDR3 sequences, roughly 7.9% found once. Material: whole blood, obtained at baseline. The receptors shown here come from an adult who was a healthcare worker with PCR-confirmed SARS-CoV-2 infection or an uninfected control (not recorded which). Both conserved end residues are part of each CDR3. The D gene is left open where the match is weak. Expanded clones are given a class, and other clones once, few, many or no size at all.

CASSPPGTSDEQYF TGTGCCAGCAGTCCCCCCGGGACTAGCGACGAGCAGTACTTC TRBV6-5 TRBD2 TRBJ2-7 14 few
CASSFGTENQPQHF TGTGCCAGCAGTTTTGGGACAGAGAATCAGCCCCAGCATTTT TRBV12-3/TRBV12-4 TRBD1 TRBJ1-5 14 .
CASSVTGGNTEAFF TGCGCCAGCAGCGTTACAGGGGGGAACACTGAAGCTTTCTTT TRBV5-1 TRBD1 TRBJ1-1 14 many
CASSWGDRGAEQYF TGTGCCAGCAGTTGGGGGGACAGGGGAGCCGAGCAGTACTTC TRBV5-6 TRBD1 TRBJ2-7 14 .
CASRRGTGENYGYTF TGTGCCAGCAGAAGGGGGACAGGAGAGAACTATGGCTACACCTTC TRBV2 TRBD1 TRBJ1-2 15 .
CASSFGTTLATNEKLFF TGTGCCAGCAGCTTCGGGACAACCCTTGCAACTAATGAAAAACTGTTTTTT TRBV5-5 . TRBJ1-4 17 few
CASSEGRVESNEQFF TGTGCCAGCAGTGAAGGCAGGGTAGAAAGTAATGAGCAGTTCTTC TRBV6-1 . TRBJ2-1 15 .
CASTPQEAAANYGYTF TGTGCCAGTACACCACAGGAAGCCGCGGCTAACTATGGCTACACCTTC TRBV19 . TRBJ1-2 16 medium-sized
CASSESDDSYEQYF TGTGCCAGCAGTGAATCGGACGACTCCTACGAGCAGTACTTC TRBV25-1 . TRBJ2-7 14 few
CASSQAAGEVTQYF TGTGCCAGCAGCCAGGCAGCGGGGGAGGTTACGCAGTATTTT TRBV3-1 TRBD2 TRBJ2-3 14 many
CASSMPRPPGTQYF TGTGCCAGCAGCATGCCCCGGCCGCCAGGGACCCAGTACTTC TRBV7-9 . TRBJ2-5 14 .
CSARITSGWEETQYF TGCAGTGCTAGAATTACTAGCGGGTGGGAAGAGACCCAGTACTTC TRBV20-1 TRBD2 TRBJ2-5 15 .
CASSLSTAGYTF TGTGCCAGCAGTTTATCAACAGCTGGCTACACCTTC TRBV12-3/TRBV12-4 . TRBJ1-2 12 many
CATSRDGGGTDTQYF TGTGCCACCAGCAGAGATGGGGGGGGCACAGATACGCAGTATTTT TRBV15 TRBD2 TRBJ2-3 15 few
CASSLILPSGTGSSGANVLTF TGTGCCAGCAGCTTAATCCTCCCTTCCGGGACAGGGAGCTCTGGGGCCAACGTCCTGACTTTC TRBV7-6 TRBD1 TRBJ2-6 21 .
CASSLPRGEKQYF TGTGCCAGCAGTTTGCCCCGGGGGGAGAAGCAGTACTTC TRBV27 TRBD2 TRBJ2-7 13 .
CASRDHEQYF TGTGCCAGCCGCGACCACGAGCAGTACTTC TRBV6-1 . TRBJ2-7 10 .
CASSFTSGTPYEQYF TGTGCCAGCAGCTTCACTAGCGGTACCCCCTACGAGCAGTACTTC TRBV13 TRBD2 TRBJ2-7 15 .
CASTSGGPLAKNIQYF TGTGCCAGCACTAGCGGGGGGCCTCTAGCCAAAAACATTCAGTACTTC TRBV28 TRBD2 TRBJ2-4 16 few
CASSLKNSPLHF TGTGCCAGCAGCTTGAAAAATTCACCCCTCCACTTT TRBV5-6 . TRBJ1-6 12 many
CASRPGQGFEQYF TGCGCCAGCAGGCCGGGACAGGGGTTCGAGCAGTACTTC TRBV5-1 TRBD1 TRBJ2-7 13 few
CASSYVSQWPQHF TGTGCCAGCAGTTACGTGTCTCAGTGGCCCCAGCATTTT TRBV6-2/TRBV6-3 . TRBJ1-5 13 few
CASRLDRANEQFF TGTGCCAGCAGGTTGGACAGGGCTAATGAGCAGTTCTTC TRBV5-5 TRBD1 TRBJ2-1 13 few
CSAGKRRFTDTQYF TGCAGTGCTGGGAAGAGGCGGTTCACAGATACGCAGTATTTT TRBV20-1 . TRBJ2-3 14 .